This TCR beta chain was identified during a study of blood T cell repertoires in COVID-19. Study information: The origin of the acute and convalescent COVID-19 samples was the United States, Italy and Spain. In each case, the material was cDNA or gDNA derived from T cells, B-cell-depleted T cells, or PBMCs.

Measured with immunoSEQ multiplex PCR; TCRdb has only the in-frame clones, and not every one. The sample holds some 220,000 clones, approximately 80% seen once. The V gene end was trimmed by 0 bases and the J gene end by 10 bases; junction bases not matched to a gene: 18. This CDR3 is 19 amino acids long. The V gene's germline CDR1 is LGHDT and CDR2 YNNKEL (reference sequence). This receptor was identified in a woman aged 55-75 years who had recovered from COVID-19. Sequencing was carried out using peripheral blood. V is TRBV3-1 (or the pseudogene TRBV3-2) and J is TRBJ2-1; 10 positions match TRBD2. CDR3 residues: CASSQDLTGASGGQGEQFF. In DNA form, the CDR3 reads TGTGCCAGCAGCCAAGATCTTACGGGTGCTAGCGGGGGTCAGGGGGAGCAGTTCTTC.